Following are 13 T cell receptor beta chains from one sample sequenced in a study of control samples from healthy donors and cancer patients. The repertoire was sequenced with immunoSEQ multiplex PCR; TCRdb's copy has only in-frame clones and lacks some. The sample lists about 150,000 clones; 94% were seen once. Sequences were obtained from blood. The receptors come from a young woman in good health.

The chain has TRBV3-1 (or the pseudogene TRBV3-2) and TRBJ2-2; D unclear. The CDR3 spans 13 residues. The V and J ends lost 1 base and 6 bases respectively, with 6 bases between them. CDR1 is LGHDT, CDR2 YNNKEL, per germline (reference sequence). DNA of the CDR3: TGTGCCAGCAGCCAAGCTGGGTCCGGGGAGCTGTTTTTT. This sequence encodes CASSQAGSGELFF.

The chain combines TRBV3-1 (or the pseudogene TRBV3-2) with TRBJ2-1, with TRBD1 matching over 8 bases. Per the germline V gene, CDR1 is LGHDT and CDR2 is YNNKEL (reference sequence). This CDR3 is 15 amino acids long. V dropped 2 bases and J dropped 8; count of bases not matched to a gene: 8. This CDR3 reads CASSQYGQGRDEQFF. CDR3 bases: TGTGCCAGCAGCCAATACGGACAGGGTAGGGATGAGCAGTTCTTC.

This chain links TRBV6-2 or TRBV6-3 with TRBJ2-1; the match to TRBD1 covers 8 bases. CDR1 and CDR2 from the germline V gene are MNHEY and SVGEGT. With 6 bases clipped from V and 5 bases from J, the junction kept 6 bases outside the gene matches. This CDR3 has 14 residues. CDR3 sequence: CASSPRDRHNEQFF. DNA of the CDR3: TGTGCCAGCAGCCCCCGGGACAGGCACAATGAGCAGTTCTTC.

The chain combines TRBV7-2 with TRBJ2-5, with 8 bases fitting TRBD1. CDR3 length equals 14 residues. Germline V gene sequence: CDR1 SGHTA, CDR2 FQGNSA. V shed 3 bases, J shed 3 bases, and the junction held 3 bases outside the gene matches. The CDR3 coding sequence is TGTGCCAGCAGCTTTAACAGGGGGGAAGAGACCCAGTACTTC. This translates into CASSFNRGEETQYF.

A word on this clone: Compared with germline, one end of the junction differs, possibly owing to a read error. The chain carries TRBV10-2 and TRBJ1-6; D remains ambiguous. This CDR3 spans 15 amino acids. CDR1 and CDR2 from the germline V gene are WSHSY and SAAADI. The CDR3 protein is CASSKSEAFNSPLHF. In DNA, the CDR3 is TGCGCCAGCAGTAAGTCGGAGGCGTTTAATTCACCCCTCCACTTT.

This chain links TRBV5-4 with TRBJ2-1; tentative D call: TRBD2 (6 bases). The CDR3 has 15 amino acids. The germline gives CDR1 SGHNT, CDR2 YYREEE (reference sequence). Between the trimmed V and J ends, which lost 3 bases and 7 bases, there was a span of 17 bases. As DNA, the CDR3 is TGTGCCAGCAGCTCACCACGTCGGGGGAGGAATGAGCAGTTCTTC. This sequence encodes CASSSPRRGRNEQFF.

The chain has TRBV10-1 and TRBJ2-5, with D possibly being TRBD2 (6 bases). The CDR3 loop spans 17 amino acids. V dropped 5 bases and J dropped 0 bases, with 19 bases sitting between them. Germline V gene data show CDR1 as WNHNN and CDR2 as SYGVQD (reference sequence). The CDR3 bases are TGCGCCAGCAGTCCCGGGTCTAAGGGACTGTACCAAGAGACCCAGTACTTC. Translating it yields CASSPGSKGLYQETQYF.

The V gene is TRBV7-2, the J gene TRBJ1-3; a weak D match, TRBD1 (5 bases). CDR1 SGHTA and CDR2 FQGNSA come from the germline V gene. V was cut by 4 bases and J by 4 bases, with 14 bases left in between. This CDR3 has 15 amino acids. In nucleotides, the CDR3 is TGTGCCAGCAGCTCATTTGGGACGGCAGGAAACACCATATATTTT. Protein product: CASSSFGTAGNTIYF.

The rearrangement uses TRBV29-1 and TRBJ1-3, with D unresolved. V was clipped by 7 bases and J by 4 bases, with 20 bases between them. CDR3 size: 15 residues. CDR1 SQVTM and CDR2 ANQGSEA come from the germline V gene. The CDR3 loop reads CSAILWGLGGNTIYF. The DNA of the CDR3 is TGCAGCGCCATCCTTTGGGGTCTTGGGGGAAACACCATATATTTT.

This clone was seen just once. V usage is TRBV5-1 and J usage is TRBJ2-1, with D possibly TRBD2 on 5 matching bases. V lost 4 bases and J 9 bases, leaving 23 bases between the germline ends. Looked up from germline, CDR1 is SGHRS and CDR2 is YFSETQ. The CDR3 has 16 residues. As DNA, the CDR3 is TGCGCCAGCAGCCCTGGTGGAAGCGGCCACATGATTGAGCAGTTCTTC. Protein sequence: CASSPGGSGHMIEQFF.

This rearrangement joins TRBV5-1 to TRBJ2-7; maybe TRBD1 (6 bases). The ends were cut back, 4 bases at V and 5 bases at J, with 13 bases in the middle. The CDR3 length is 13 residues. Germline V gives CDR1 SGHRS, CDR2 YFSETQ. The DNA of the CDR3 is TGCGCCAGCAGCCGTATTGCAGGGGACGAGCAGTACTTC. Its translation is CASSRIAGDEQYF.

The rearrangement joins TRBV19 to TRBJ1-4, with D unclear. The germline V and J ends were trimmed by 8 bases and 0 bases, with 10 bases remaining between them. The CDR3 covers 14 residues. CDR1 and CDR2 (germline): LNHDA, SQIVND (reference sequence). The CDR3 protein is CASAHTATNEKLFF. The CDR3 DNA reads as TGTGCCAGTGCCCACACTGCAACTAATGAAAAACTGTTTTTT.

The rearrangement uses TRBV5-1 and TRBJ1-3, with 7 bases fitting TRBD1. The germline CDR1 and CDR2 sequences are SGHRS and YFSETQ. The CDR3 is 15 residues long. V lost 0 bases to trimming and J lost 4 bases; unmatched junction nucleotides: 4. CDR3 sequence (DNA): TGCGCCAGCAGCTTGGAGGGGGCTTCCGGAAACACCATATATTTT. This translates into CASSLEGASGNTIYF.